These 28 T cell receptor beta chains were sequenced from one sample in a study of response to subunit inactivated influenza vaccine. TCRdb fed the RT-PCR reads into MiXCR, producing one record per CDR3 protein. The repertoire includes approximately 500,000 distinct CDR3 sequences, around 13% of them detected once, and 8.5% to 14% sits in the top ten. This sample comprised PBMCs from blood, obtained about 11 days after vaccination. These receptors all come from a middle-aged man who received an inactivated influenza vaccine.

The gene calls are TRBV12-2 and TRBJ2-7. TRBV12-2 is a pseudogene locus. CDR3 length: 15 amino acids. The CDR3 is CASRLVCFYSYEQYF. The CDR3 coding sequence is TGTGCAAGTCGCTTAGTTTGCTTTTACTCCTACGAGCAGTACTTC.

The V call is TRBV20-1, the J call TRBJ2-3; 10 bases fit TRBD2. The CDR3 loop spans 15 amino acids. V lost 2 bases to trimming and J lost 2 bases; unmatched junction nucleotides: 4. Germline CDR1 DFQATT, CDR2 SNEGSKA (reference sequence). DNA of the CDR3: TGCAGTGCTAGAACACTAGCGGGGCACACAGATACGCAGTATTTT. This gives the protein CSARTLAGHTDTQYF.

The CDR3 DNA is TGCAGTGCTATGGCTAGCGGGAGGAGAGATGAGCAGTTCTTC. Encoded protein: CSAMASGRRDEQFF. The J gene is TRBJ2-1, the V gene TRBV20-1; 11 bases align to TRBD2. J gave up 8 bases and V 4 bases, and 7 bases lay outside the gene matches. This CDR3 is 14 amino acids long. The germline gives CDR1 DFQATT, CDR2 SNEGSKA (reference sequence).

Ten or more counts support this clonotype. The chain combines TRBV6-2 or TRBV6-3 with TRBJ2-1, with 7 bases identical to TRBD1. This CDR3 has 13 amino acids. In germline, CDR1 is MNHEY, CDR2 SVGEGT. The J segment lost 8 bases and the V segment lost 10 bases, leaving 11 bases of the junction unmatched. In nucleotides, the CDR3 is TGTGCCACAACCGACAGGGTAGAAGATGAGCAGTTCTTC. Its protein is CATTDRVEDEQFF.

Concerning this clonotype itself: One junction end disagrees with the germline gene, perhaps due to a read error. The rearrangement uses TRBV20-1 and TRBJ2-1; 13 bases map to TRBD2. The CDR3 has 18 residues. Germline CDR1 DFQATT, CDR2 SNEGSKA (reference sequence). The CDR3 region has the DNA TGCAGTGCTACCCTGACTAGCGGGGGGCGAAGCTCCTTCAATGAGCAGTTCTTC. It encodes CSATLTSGGRSSFNEQFF.

This rearrangement joins TRBV12-3 or TRBV12-4 to TRBJ1-1; D unresolved. Trimming left V 2 bases short and J 1 base short, with 8 bases between. The CDR3 length is 14 residues. The CDR3 DNA follows: TGTGCCAGCAGTTTAAACGTCCAGAACACTGAAGCTTTCTTT. It is translated as CASSLNVQNTEAFF.

This clonotype came up a few times. The chain combines TRBV7-9 with TRBJ2-5; D may match TRBD1 or TRBD2 (5 bases each). V dropped 3 bases and J dropped 7 bases, with 12 bases sitting between them. CDR1 and CDR2 (germline): SEHNR, FQNEAQ (reference sequence). The CDR3 is 13 residues long. CDR3: CASSLDLRGTQYF. CDR3 nucleotides: TGTGCCAGCAGCTTGGACCTGAGGGGGACCCAGTACTTC.

V usage is TRBV6-2 or TRBV6-3 and J usage is TRBJ2-7, with 7 bases matching TRBD1. The germline gives CDR1 MNHEY, CDR2 SVGEGT. V lost 1 base and J lost 0; bases outside the gene matches: 3. The CDR3 is 15 amino acids. In DNA form, the CDR3 reads TGTGCCAGCAGTTACTTCGGACAGGCCTCCTACGAGCAGTACTTC. Its protein product is CASSYFGQASYEQYF.

CDR3 amino acids: CASNNRGPGTYEQYF. CDR3 DNA: TGTGCCAGCAATAACAGGGGTCCTGGCACCTACGAGCAGTACTTC. This sequence joins TRBV12-3 or TRBV12-4 and TRBJ2-7, with 7 bases lining up with TRBD1. Unmatched junction bases numbered 11, after V lost 7 bases and J lost 2 bases. The CDR3 sequence is 15 residues long.

The sample holds a few counts of this clonotype. The chain recombines TRBV28 with TRBJ1-5, with 9 bases identical to TRBD1. V lost 6 bases, J lost 4 bases, and 10 bases stayed unmatched. From germline, CDR1 is MDHEN and CDR2 SYDVKM. The CDR3 is made up of 16 amino acids. The chain's CDR3 is CASSQAGQGRNQPQHF. Here the CDR3 DNA reads TGTGCCAGCAGCCAGGCGGGACAGGGACGGAATCAGCCCCAGCATTTT.

The chain recombines TRBV5-1 with TRBJ2-3; TRBD2 matches 12 bases. J lost 7 bases, V lost 4 bases, and 4 bases had no gene match. This CDR3 is 14 amino acids long. CDR1 is SGHRS, CDR2 YFSETQ, per germline. CDR3 protein: CASSPGLAGYTQYF. The CDR3 nucleotides read TGCGCCAGCAGCCCGGGACTAGCGGGTTATACGCAGTATTTT.

This chain connects TRBV12-3 or TRBV12-4 to TRBJ2-2, with D possibly matching TRBD1 (5 bases). V lost 6 bases to trimming and J lost 1 base, with 15 bases between them. This CDR3 contains 16 residues. Here the CDR3 reads CASSTWAGKNTGELFF. CDR3 sequence (DNA): TGTGCCAGCAGCACATGGGCAGGGAAGAACACCGGGGAGCTGTTTTTT.

This clonotype was counted a few times. This sequence joins TRBV5-1 and TRBJ2-1; D uncertain. Trimming removed 4 bases from V and 3 bases from J, with 8 bases in between. CDR3 size: 13 residues. CDR1 is SGHRS, CDR2 YFSETQ, per germline. The CDR3, as DNA: TGCGCCAGCAGCCCGGACCACTACAATGAGCAGTTCTTC. Translated, it gives CASSPDHYNEQFF.

The CDR3 DNA reads TGCAGCGTCGCAGGGGGCAGGGGGGTTTCGAACACCGGGGAGCTGTTTTTT. Translating gives CSVAGGRGVSNTGELFF. The V gene is TRBV29-1, the J gene TRBJ2-2; 8 positions match TRBD1. CDR1 is SQVTM, CDR2 ANQGSEA, per germline. V trimming: 6 bases; J trimming: 0 bases; junction bases outside the gene matches: 12. CDR3 length: 17 amino acids.

This chain uses TRBV5-1 with TRBJ2-2, with 7 bases lining up with TRBD1. The CDR3 is made up of 15 amino acids. The germline CDR1 and CDR2 sequences are SGHRS and YFSETQ. The V and J ends lost 5 bases and 0 bases, in that order; junction bases with no gene match: 4. CDR3 DNA: TGCGCCAGCAGACGGACAGGAACGAACACCGGGGAGCTGTTTTTT. Translated, it gives CASRRTGTNTGELFF.

V is TRBV5-1 and J is TRBJ2-7; TRBD2 matches 14 bases. The V gene's germline CDR1 is SGHRS and CDR2 YFSETQ. V lost 0 bases and J lost 7; bases outside the gene matches: 6. The CDR3 has 16 amino acids. CDR3 amino acids: CASSLGGTSGSSEQYF. As DNA, the CDR3 is TGCGCCAGCAGCTTGGGGGGGACTAGCGGGAGTTCGGAGCAGTACTTC. The full variable domain, with the rest looked up from reference TRBV5-1 and TRBJ2-7, is KAGVTQTPRYLIKTRGQQVTLSCSPISGHRSVSWYQQTPGQGLQFLFEYFSETQRNKGNFPGRFSGRQFSNSRSEMNVSTLELGDSALYLCASSLGGTSGSSEQYFGPGTRLTVT.

This clonotype was found a few times. The chain is built from TRBV6-2 or TRBV6-3 and TRBJ2-3; D might be TRBD1 (5 bases). Germline values: CDR1 MNHEY, CDR2 SVGEGT. This CDR3 has 19 residues. V dropped 4 bases and J dropped 5 bases, with 28 bases sitting between them. The CDR3 DNA is TGTGCCAGCAGTTCCACCAACGACCGGGCCGACATAAGGGGAGATACGCAGTATTTT. Protein: CASSSTNDRADIRGDTQYF.

The table lists this clonotype with a few counts. The J gene is TRBJ2-7, the V gene TRBV29-1; D tentatively fits TRBD1 or TRBD2 (6 bases each). This CDR3 has 13 residues. Germline V CDR1 and CDR2: SQVTM, ANQGSEA. Trimming stripped 1 base from V and 3 bases from J, with 10 bases between. CDR3 in DNA: TGCAGCGTTGAAGGTGGGGGGCTCTACGAGCAGTACTTC. The encoded protein is CSVEGGGLYEQYF.

The rearrangement links TRBV20-1 to TRBJ1-1, with no clear D. CDR1 is DFQATT and CDR2 is SNEGSKA in the germline V gene (reference sequence). V was shortened by 1 base and J by 5 bases, with 14 bases between the two germline ends. The CDR3 extends over 14 amino acids. The CDR3 DNA reads TGCAGTGCTAGAGTTAGTACCAAAGGGACTGAAGCTTTCTTT. Amino acid sequence: CSARVSTKGTEAFF.

This clonotype was picked up a small number of times. V gene TRBV5-4 combines with J gene TRBJ2-2, with D possibly TRBD2 on 6 matching bases. CDR1 is SGHNT and CDR2 is YYREEE in the germline V gene (reference sequence). The CDR3 has 14 residues. V was clipped by 5 bases and J by 0 bases, with 8 bases between them. CDR3 sequence reads: CASSGTPNTGELFF. The CDR3 DNA sequence: TGTGCCAGCAGTGGGACTCCGAACACCGGGGAGCTGTTTTTT.

This clonotype was picked up many times. The junction does not match germline at one end; this may be a read error. The rearrangement uses TRBV5-1 and TRBJ2-1; no clear D. The CDR3 runs 15 residues. From germline, CDR1 is SGHRS and CDR2 YFSETQ. This chain's CDR3 is CASSLALGSYNEQFF. The CDR3 bases are TGTGCCAGCAGCTTAGCTCTAGGCTCCTACAATGAGCAGTTCTTC.

Many counts were recorded for this clonotype. The chain is built from TRBV5-1 and TRBJ1-1, with 10 nucleotides matching TRBD1. The CDR3 totals 14 residues. Germline V gene lookup returns CDR1 SGHRS and CDR2 YFSETQ. Trimming removed 0 bases from V and 10 bases from J; junction bases left unmatched: 6. The CDR3 spells CASSLDDRGRRAFF. The CDR3 DNA sequence: TGCGCCAGCAGCTTGGACGACAGGGGGCGGAGAGCTTTCTTT.

V and J are TRBV12-3 or TRBV12-4 and TRBJ2-5, with 10 positions matching TRBD2. This CDR3 contains 13 residues. The ends lost 3 bases at V and 7 bases at J; junction bases unmatched: 2. The CDR3 coding sequence is TGTGCCAGCAGTTTCCCTAGCGGGGGGACCCAGTACTTC. Translated: CASSFPSGGTQYF.

This clonotype was counted only a few times. The chain couples TRBV18 to TRBJ1-1; D is uncertain. V was cut by 4 bases and J by 5 bases, with 11 bases left in between. Germline-derived CDR1 and CDR2 are KGHSH and LQKENI. This CDR3 is built from 13 residues. Written as DNA, the CDR3 is TGTGCCAGCTCACGTGCCGGACGGACTGAAGCTTTCTTT. Its protein product is CASSRAGRTEAFF.

CDR3 amino acids: CASSYAFSYEQYF. Written as DNA, the CDR3 is TGTGCCAGCAGCTATGCTTTCTCCTACGAGCAGTACTTC. This rearrangement joins TRBV7-2 to TRBJ2-7; D remains ambiguous. The CDR3 has 13 residues. V gave up 4 bases and J gave up 0 bases, with 7 bases separating them. Germline V gene data show CDR1 as SGHTA and CDR2 as FQGNSA.

This clonotype was picked up a small number of times. The J gene is TRBJ2-1, the V gene TRBV5-1, with D possibly matching TRBD2 (6 bases). V shed 0 bases and J shed 8 bases, with 21 bases lying between them. CDR1 and CDR2 (germline): SGHRS, YFSETQ. The CDR3 runs 17 residues. The CDR3 loop is CASSLDLPGLNGHEQFF. CDR3 nucleotide sequence: TGCGCCAGCAGCTTGGATCTGCCGGGACTCAACGGCCATGAGCAGTTCTTC.

This sequence joins TRBV5-5 and TRBJ2-5, with TRBD1 matching over 9 bases. This CDR3 is built from 16 residues. Germline V lookup: CDR1 SGHKS, CDR2 YYEKEE (reference sequence). The V and J ends lost 2 bases and 5 bases, in that order; junction bases with no gene match: 10. This chain's CDR3 is CASSFITGGAGETQYF. The CDR3 DNA is TGTGCCAGCAGCTTTATAACAGGGGGCGCGGGGGAGACCCAGTACTTC.

The rearrangement joins TRBV4-1 to TRBJ2-2; 9 positions match TRBD1. The junction had 10 bases not matched to a gene; V was cut back by 3 bases and J by 5 bases. The V gene's germline CDR1 is MGHRA and CDR2 YSYEKL. The CDR3 totals 17 residues. CDR3 residues: CASSHTVTGGYTGELFF. The CDR3 DNA sequence: TGCGCCAGCAGCCACACTGTGACAGGGGGGTATACCGGGGAGCTGTTTTTT.